The clone carrying this TCR beta chain was counted between two and nine times. Use of 60 Vbeta and 13 Jbeta primers characterized the PCR. Produced via immunoSEQ multiplex PCR; TCRdb's table is partial and in-frame only. Of around 130,000 clones listed, about 81% are singletons. The data are from a study of cytomegalovirus exposure and HLA in healthy donors. Study-level information: Under 85% of a few hundred genotyped donors fell in the Caucasian-associated ancestry cluster.

This CDR3 contains 14 residues. The V end was cut by 3 bases, the J end by 7 bases, with 13 bases between. From germline, CDR1 is SGHTA and CDR2 FQGNSA. The sequencing sample was made of PBMCs. The sequence was obtained from a woman between 40 and 55 years old in good health and CMV-seropositive. The chain carries TRBV7-2 and TRBJ1-5; a weak D match, TRBD1 (5 bases). The CDR3 sequence is CASSFGQGGQPQHF. The CDR3 DNA sequence: TGTGCCAGCAGCTTTGGGCAGGGTGGGCAGCCCCAGCATTTT.